The clone carrying this TCR beta chain was recorded at least ten times. What it binds is not known. This CDR3 comprises 14 residues. Deletions cut 3 bases from V and 1 base from J, with 9 bases between. This sample is part of a study of CD8 T cells in ankylosing spondylitis. MiXCR, applied by TCRdb to the 5' RACE reads, yields one record per CDR3 protein. Of roughly 120,000 distinct CDR3 sequences listed, approximately 14% are singletons. Findings and limits, study-wide: Reportedly, disease-linked clones are significantly enriched in ankylosing spondylitis patients' matched synovial fluid.

The clonotype originates from a female donor with ankylosing spondylitis or in good health (not recorded which). Sequencing used blood, either unsorted or a sorted T cell fraction (not recorded which). J is TRBJ1-1 and V is TRBV12-3 or TRBV12-4, with D maybe TRBD1 (5 bases). DNA for the CDR3: TGTGCCAGCAGTTTCTCAGGGTCGAACACTGAAGCTTTCTTT. It encodes CASSFSGSNTEAFF.